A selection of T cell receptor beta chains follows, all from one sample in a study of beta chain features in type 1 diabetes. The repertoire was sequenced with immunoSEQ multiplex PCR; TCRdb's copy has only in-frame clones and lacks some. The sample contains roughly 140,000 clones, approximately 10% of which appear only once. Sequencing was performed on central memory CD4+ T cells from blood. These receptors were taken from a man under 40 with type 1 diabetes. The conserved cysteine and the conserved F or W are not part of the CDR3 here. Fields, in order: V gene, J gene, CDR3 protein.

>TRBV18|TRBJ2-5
ASSPPNNQETQY
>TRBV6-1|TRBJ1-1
ASREIWDRGPEAF
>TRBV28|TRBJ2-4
ASQTSGTGLY
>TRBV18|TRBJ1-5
ASAFSPGQGDQPQH
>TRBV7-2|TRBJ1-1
ASSSYGGHTEAF
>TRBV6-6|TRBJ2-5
ASSTEGQGETQY
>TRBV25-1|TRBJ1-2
ASSGTGTNYGYT
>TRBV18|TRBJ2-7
ASSPRDTQGGHEQY
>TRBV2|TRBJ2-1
ASLVLVGNEQF
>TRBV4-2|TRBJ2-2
ASSPTGRALTGELF
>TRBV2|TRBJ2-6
ASRDSYSGANVLT
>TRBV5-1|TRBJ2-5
ASSPNGGITYQETQY
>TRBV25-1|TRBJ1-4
ASSEQGWEKLF
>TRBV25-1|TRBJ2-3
ASSPLAGVHTQY
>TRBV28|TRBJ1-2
ASSDSYGYT
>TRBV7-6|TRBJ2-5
ASSLSARQETQY
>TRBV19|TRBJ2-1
ASSIGGQGANEQF
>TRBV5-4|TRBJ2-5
ASSDRTSGQETQY
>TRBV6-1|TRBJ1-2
ASRGTGKSGYT
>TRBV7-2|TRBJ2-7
ASSLAARTYEQY
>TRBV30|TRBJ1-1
AWRRDRVKAF
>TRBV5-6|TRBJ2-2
ASSYGEGFTGELF